The rows below give T cell receptor beta chains drawn from one sample of a study of cytomegalovirus exposure and HLA in healthy donors. The table came from immunoSEQ multiplex PCR; TCRdb's copy has only in-frame clones and leaves some out. The profile covers 110,000 to 150,000 clones, with around 79% appearing a single time and 1.7% taken by the ten largest. The specimen sequenced was PBMCs. The receptors originated from a woman aged 25 to 39 in good health and CMV-seronegative. CDR3s include the opening cysteine and the closing phenylalanine or tryptophan.

>TRBV19|TRBJ2-6|16
CASRGGSNSGANVLTF
>TRBV11-2|TRBJ1-1|12
CASSVNRAEAFF
>TRBV7-9|TRBJ1-3|17
CASSPHRGFSSGNTIYF
>TRBV19|TRBJ2-6|16
CASSTHVGSGANVLTF
>TRBV29-1|TRBJ1-4|13
CSVVGLKGEKLFF
>TRBV5-1|TRBJ2-5|15
CASSLEGGPKETQYF
>TRBV5-5|TRBJ1-1|16
CASSLRQGLANTEAFF
>TRBV7-3|TRBJ1-1|13
CASSSNIRGIAFF
>TRBV5-1|TRBJ2-1|13
CASSGSQGNEQFF
>TRBV27|TRBJ2-1|13
CASSLSEVNEQFF
>TRBV5-1|TRBJ2-5|14
CASSLGWWRETQYF
>TRBV5-4|TRBJ1-1|14
CASSYLAGNTEAFF
>TRBV6-1|TRBJ2-1|15
CASSDGTSGYNEQFF
>TRBV18|TRBJ1-2|15
CASSPRGDQNYGYTF
>TRBV9|TRBJ2-7|14
CASSVRVITYEQYF
>TRBV29-1|TRBJ1-1|13
CSVERGTVTEAFF
>TRBV27|TRBJ2-7|15
CASSSPGLSSYEQYF
>TRBV5-1|TRBJ1-1|15
CASSLSLGGGTEAFF
>TRBV27|TRBJ2-3|14
CASSLGRGTDTQYF
>TRBV2|TRBJ1-6|16
CASSERQGSYNSPLHF
>TRBV27|TRBJ1-5|14
CASALLGGDQPQHF
>TRBV5-1|TRBJ1-1|13
CASSLGTNTEAFF
>TRBV19|TRBJ1-6|14
CASSIDRGNSPLHF
>TRBV19|TRBJ1-5|14
CASSSPGVFQPQHF
>TRBV9|TRBJ1-1|15
CASSALGQMNTEAFF
>TRBV27|TRBJ1-4|16
CASSFLGRKEGEKLFF
>TRBV6-5|TRBJ2-7|11
CASSRGYEQYF
>TRBV5-6|TRBJ2-5|16
CASSLAPGTQQETQYF
>TRBV6-5|TRBJ1-2|13
CASSYTPRGGYTF
>TRBV5-1|TRBJ2-5|17
CASSLEGSGGSEETQYF
>TRBV30|TRBJ1-2|14
CAWDQRQGEDGYTF
>TRBV5-6|TRBJ2-5|14
CASSSQDYQETQYF
>TRBV27|TRBJ1-1|13
CASSLSGGVEAFF
>TRBV6-1|TRBJ1-2|13
CASSHPRNYGYTF
>TRBV6-4|TRBJ2-3|15
CASSLTSGGADTQYF
>TRBV6-1|TRBJ2-7|15
CASSRLAGGSDEQYF
>TRBV5-6|TRBJ2-1|15
CASSLRGGSGNEQFF
>TRBV27|TRBJ2-2|15
CASSVYSGGSGELFF
>TRBV5-1|TRBJ1-1|16
CASSPRSLTGETEAFF
>TRBV6-6|TRBJ1-1|15
CASSSTTGRHTEAFF
>TRBV11-3|TRBJ2-1|14
CASSLSGVGNEQFF
>TRBV30|TRBJ1-6|15
CAWSTGANYNSPLHF
>TRBV9|TRBJ2-7|13
CASSGGQGYEQYF
>TRBV7-2|TRBJ1-2|16
CASSLDPAGGVDGYTF
>TRBV5-8|TRBJ1-2|14
CASSSPGQLYGYTF
>TRBV11-1|TRBJ2-5|13
CASSRTGQETQYF
>TRBV18|TRBJ2-7|15
CASSPPGALSYEQYF
>TRBV5-1|TRBJ1-1|15
CASSSTWGQNTEAFF
>TRBV27|TRBJ1-1|14
CASSLRQENTEAFF
>TRBV5-1|TRBJ2-3|14
CASRLAGVVDTQYF
>TRBV15|TRBJ2-5|13
CATTEGTSETQYF
>TRBV6-6|TRBJ1-5|15
CASSWGDRGNQPQHF
>TRBV9|TRBJ1-1|16
CASSGKGGGAYTEAFF
>TRBV28|TRBJ1-5|14
CASSGGHSNQPQHF
>TRBV11-1|TRBJ1-6|14
CASSLKQGNSPLHF
>TRBV7-9|TRBJ1-2|14
CASSLGNTDYGYTF
>TRBV27|TRBJ2-2|14
CASSFKTTPGELFF